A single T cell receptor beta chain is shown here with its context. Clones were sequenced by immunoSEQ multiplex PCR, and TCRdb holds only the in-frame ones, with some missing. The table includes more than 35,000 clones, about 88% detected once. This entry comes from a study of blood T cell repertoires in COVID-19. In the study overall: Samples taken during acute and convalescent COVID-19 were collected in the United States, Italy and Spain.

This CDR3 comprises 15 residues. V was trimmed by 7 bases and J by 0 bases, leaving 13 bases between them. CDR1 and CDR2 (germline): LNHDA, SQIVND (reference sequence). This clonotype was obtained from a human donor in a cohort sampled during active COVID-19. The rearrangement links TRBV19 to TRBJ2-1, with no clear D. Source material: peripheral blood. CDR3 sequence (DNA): TGTGCCAGTACTGCGGCCCCTAGCTCCTACAATGAGCAGTTCTTC. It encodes CASTAAPSSYNEQFF.